Only a few counts were recorded for the clone carrying this T cell receptor beta chain. Its antigen is undetermined. This record comes from a study of identical twins. Study-wide results and caveats: With beta out-of-frame sequences, excess sharing by twins was weaker. Cord blood beta clonotypes that were abundant carried fewer insertions, and memory repertoires showed no such trend.

TCRdb recomputed calls from the 5' RACE reads with MiXCR, one row per CDR3 protein. The sample has a few hundred thousand distinct CDR3 sequences; roughly 18% are singletons. Losses at the gene ends were 4 bases for V and 2 bases for J; bases not matched to a gene: 2. The CDR3 has 14 residues. Germline lookup yields CDR1 MNHNS and CDR2 SASEGT. The donors were all healthy and Caucasian. The sequenced sample was naive T cells sorted from blood. This TCR came from a man aged 45-65 years in good health. V is TRBV6-1 and J is TRBJ2-1; 7 bases match TRBD1. CDR3 loop: CASSGGQTYNEQFF. The CDR3 nucleotides read TGTGCCAGCAGTGGGGGACAGACCTACAATGAGCAGTTCTTC.